This TCR beta chain is from a study of blood T cell repertoires in COVID-19. The V gene end was trimmed by 6 bases and the J gene end by 4 bases; junction bases not matched to a gene: 0. The CDR3 has 13 residues. The germline CDR1 and CDR2 sequences are MDHEN and SYDVKM. The assay was immunoSEQ multiplex PCR, and TCRdb's table has in-frame clones only and misses some. The data contain about 170,000 clones, 84% of them singletons. The rearrangement links TRBV28 to TRBJ2-4; TRBD1 matches 10 bases. The sample taken for sequencing was peripheral blood. The origin of this receptor is a woman older than 75 with COVID-19, enrolled during active disease. CDR3 nucleotides: TGTGCCAGCAGGGGACAGGGGAAAAACATTCAGTACTTC. This encodes CASRGQGKNIQYF.